This T cell receptor (beta chain) was sequenced for a study of Tregs in tolerant kidney transplant recipients. Study-wide context: Recipients received nonmyeloablative bone marrow transplants from related graft donors, with transient mixed chimerism. Study-wide points: In tolerant patients, donor-specific Tregs outgrew total Tregs, suggesting antigen-driven expansion.

Measured with immunoSEQ multiplex PCR; TCRdb has only the in-frame clones, and not every one. In total, the table holds about 30,000 clones. With regard to this clone: What it recognizes is unknown. Read sequence stops 3 residues before the CDR3 end, and the germline J gene provides the missing end.

Thawed PBMCs were FACS-sorted into unstimulated CD4+CD25+CD127- regulatory T cells, CD4+CD25- non-regulatory cells, CD4 and CD8 cells. CDR1 is DFQATT and CDR2 is SNEGSKA in the germline V gene (reference sequence). The CDR3 contains 15 residues. The V gene lost 6 bases and the J gene lost 2 bases, with 20 bases spanning the gap. This sample comprised CD8+ T cells from blood, obtained before the transplant. The source is a human donor who received a combined kidney and bone marrow transplant. The chain couples TRBV20-1 to TRBJ2-7; D perhaps matches TRBD1 (6 bases). CDR3 DNA, as far as it was read: TGCAGTGCGAAGTCTCGACAGGACCTCCCCTACGAG. It is translated as CSAKSRQDLPYE. In full, the CDR3 is CSAKSRQDLPYEQYF.